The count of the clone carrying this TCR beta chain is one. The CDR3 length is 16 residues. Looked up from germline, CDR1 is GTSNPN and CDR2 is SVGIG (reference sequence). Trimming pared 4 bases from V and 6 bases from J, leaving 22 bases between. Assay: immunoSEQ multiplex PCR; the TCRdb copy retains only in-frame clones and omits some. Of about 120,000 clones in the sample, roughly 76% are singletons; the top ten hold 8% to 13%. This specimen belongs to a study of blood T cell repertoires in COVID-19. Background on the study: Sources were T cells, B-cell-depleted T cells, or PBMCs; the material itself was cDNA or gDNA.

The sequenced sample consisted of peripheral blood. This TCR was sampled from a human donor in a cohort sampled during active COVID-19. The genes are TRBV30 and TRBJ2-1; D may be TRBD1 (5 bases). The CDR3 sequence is CAWNSVPSTAVNEQFF. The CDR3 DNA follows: TGTGCCTGGAACAGTGTCCCATCGACAGCTGTCAATGAGCAGTTCTTC.